This TCR beta chain emerged from a study of blood T cell repertoires in COVID-19. Study background: Nucleic acid was either cDNA or gDNA, and it came from T cells, B-cell-depleted T cells, or PBMCs.

Per the authors' pipeline: The authors estimated nucleated cell counts from reference gene primer amplification. The method was immunoSEQ multiplex PCR; TCRdb's version includes in-frame clones alone and lacks a portion of them. The DNA gave D and trimming, while V, J and clone size come from that table. Altogether about 200,000 clones are present, roughly 87% being singletons, with the ten largest covering around 2%. Recruitment covered about 26 US areas and drew participants whose ages spanned roughly 18 to 100 years. Clinical history as reported by participants underpinned cohort assignment. Germline assignment: CDR1 MNHEY and CDR2 SVGEGT. This CDR3 spans 16 amino acids. V lost 0 bases and J lost 0, with 11 bases in between.

The chain is built from TRBV6-2 or TRBV6-3 and TRBJ1-2; perhaps TRBD1 as D (5 bases). Sequencing was performed on PBMCs or T cells enriched from blood (not recorded which). The source is a woman in her twenties or thirties who had recovered from COVID-19. For the CDR3, the DNA is TGTGCCAGCAGTTACTCACCAGGGCCGGCTAACTATGGCTACACCTTC. It is translated as CASSYSPGPANYGYTF.